Listed below are T cell receptor beta chains from one sample, sequenced in a study of shared clonotypes between healthy human individuals. TCRdb keeps only in-frame clones here, not all; method: immunoSEQ multiplex PCR. This table has about 2.1 million clones, 90% to 95% appearing once. Sequences were obtained from naive CD8+ T cells from PBMCs. These receptors were collected from a man aged 18 to 29 in good health. Some clones in this sample may be carry-over from other donors' samples. Both conserved end residues are part of each CDR3. A D gene is named only where the DNA matches it firmly.

D gene,V gene,CDR3 protein
.,TRBV6-4,CASSAEPFWTEEGYGYTF
TRBD1,TRBV27,CASAVTGGLDEQYF
.,TRBV10-3,CATLGWELETQYF
.,TRBV7-6,CASSLEGGDSYEQYF
.,TRBV10-3,CAISEPGRAYEQFF
.,TRBV6-6,CASSRRVYEQYF
.,TRBV4-3,CASSQDAQREINTEAFF
.,TRBV6-5,CASSRGAVNTGELFF
TRBD1,TRBV13,CASSVAGQGTYEQYF
.,TRBV4-3,CASSQEKLPYNEQFF
.,TRBV5-6,CASSFWAFREDYGYTF
.,TRBV25-1,CASSSGAGDTQYF
.,TRBV5-4,CASSLEFSAEAFF
TRBD1,TRBV19,CASRRGGGYGYTF
TRBD2,TRBV9,CASSVAGAGGNHEQFF
TRBD2,TRBV9,CASSVGLAGGRDTGELFF
.,TRBV5-5,CASSLGTSPVPYEQYF
.,TRBV12-5,CASTVFGAGELFF
.,TRBV15,CATSSGFTGSSYEQYF
TRBD2,TRBV4-2,CASSQSPIAGGRGNEQFF
TRBD1,TRBV28,CASGRTGSTDTQYF
.,TRBV5-1,CASSLRGFDTEAFF
TRBD2,TRBV9,CASSAGTSKIHEQYF